Sequencing of this T cell receptor (beta chain) was carried out in a study of T-cell memory formation after mild COVID-19. About the research overall: Largely, TCR clusters stayed within a single donor.

On this clonotype: Its target is not known.

There are 16 residues in the CDR3. Trimming cost V 3 bases and J 0 bases; bases outside gene matches: 11. Germline V gene data show CDR1 as GTSNPN and CDR2 as SVGIG (reference sequence). TCRdb used MiXCR to reprocess the 5' RACE reads, holding one entry per CDR3 protein. The data show 350,000 to 500,000 distinct CDR3 sequences, with 20% to 25% seen just once and around 13% held by the top ten. General observations from the study: The CD4+ clones that contracted clustered mainly within CM and EM, and the CD8+ clones concentrated in EMRA.

The rearrangement uses TRBV30 and TRBJ2-7; 7 bases agree with TRBD1. The TCR comes from an adult woman who had mild COVID-19 (a few samples of this study predate the infection). Cell type and time point are not known. Sequencing was carried out using PBMCs or a T cell subset sorted from them (not recorded which). The CDR3 region is CAWRKKGTDISYEQYF. The CDR3 DNA is TGTGCCTGGAGAAAAAAAGGGACAGATATCTCCTACGAGCAGTACTTC.